The 9 T cell receptor beta chains given below trace back to one sample, sequenced in a study of blood T cell repertoires in COVID-19 (dated by TCRdb to 2018 to 2020). To prepare the library, the immunoSEQ multiplex PCR assay was applied. TCRdb limited this immuneACCESS table to in-frame rearrangements with V and J called. A share of clones is missing; checked studies link under half to unresolved V genes, and the rest is unexplained. This sample gives around 49,000 clones in total; under 90% of them show up just once. About 20% of the sample is taken by the ten largest. Material for sequencing was peripheral blood. The receptors shown here come from a woman of 80 years or more with COVID-19, enrolled during active disease.

The chain has TRBV5-8 and TRBJ2-2; 7 positions agree with TRBD2. This CDR3 spans 14 amino acids. The V gene end was trimmed by 3 bases and the J gene end by 2 bases; junction bases not matched to a gene: 1. Germline V CDR1 and CDR2: SGHTS, YDEGEE. The CDR3, as DNA: TGTGCCAGCAGCTGGGGACTAAACACCGGGGAGCTGTTTTTT. This gives the protein CASSWGLNTGELFF.

This chain uses TRBV28 with TRBJ1-6, with a weak D call TRBD1 (5 bases). V lost 11 bases and J lost 13, with 24 bases in between. Germline V gives CDR1 MDHEN, CDR2 SYDVKM. The CDR3 is 14 residues long. The CDR3 here is CALGGDPRFAPLHF. The CDR3 region has the DNA TGTGCCCTTGGCGGGGACCCCCGATTTGCGCCCCTCCACTTT.

This sequence joins TRBV29-1 and TRBJ2-7; the match to TRBD1 covers 8 bases. V shed 6 bases and J 5 bases; nucleotides not matched to a gene: 12. In germline, CDR1 is SQVTM, CDR2 ANQGSEA. This CDR3 is 14 amino acids long. The CDR3 nucleotides are TGCAGCGTCGCGAGGGACAGGTTCGTGGACGAGCAGTACTTC. This sequence encodes CSVARDRFVDEQYF.

This clone was counted a few times. This chain connects TRBV29-1 to TRBJ2-7; perhaps TRBD2 as D (6 bases). This CDR3 is 14 amino acids long. Looked up from germline, CDR1 is SQVTM and CDR2 is ANQGSEA. Deletions cut 1 base from V and 2 bases from J, with 12 bases between. In nucleotides, the CDR3 is TGCAGCGTTGAAGTAGCGGATACCGCCTACGAGCAGTACTTC. This sequence encodes CSVEVADTAYEQYF.

The chain is built from TRBV6-5 and TRBJ1-1; D unclear. Germline lookup yields CDR1 MNHEY and CDR2 SVGAGI. V was pared by 0 bases and J by 6 bases, with 14 bases between. The CDR3 runs to 15 residues. The chain's CDR3 is CASSYSNRGSAEAFF. CDR3 nucleotide sequence: TGTGCCAGCAGTTACTCGAATCGAGGGTCCGCTGAAGCTTTCTTT.

The chain is built from TRBV7-8 and TRBJ1-1, with D uncertain. V was pared by 5 bases and J by 7 bases, with 11 bases between. The CDR3 length is 12 residues. Germline assignment: CDR1 SGHVS and CDR2 FQNEAQ. The DNA of the CDR3 is TGTGCCAGCAGCCTACTCTCAAGTGAAGCTTTCTTT. It translates to CASSLLSSEAFF.

This chain joins TRBV7-8 and TRBJ2-1; a weak D match, TRBD2 (6 bases). Germline V gene sequence: CDR1 SGHVS, CDR2 FQNEAQ. This CDR3 has 14 amino acids. Trimming took 5 bases from V and 9 from J, leaving 17 bases between them. The chain's CDR3 is CASSPRDLRGEQFF. DNA for the CDR3: TGTGCCAGCAGCCCACGGGACTTGAGGGGTGAGCAGTTCTTC.

The J gene is TRBJ2-5, the V gene TRBV7-3; 7 bases map to TRBD2. Trimming cost V 0 bases and J 0 bases; bases outside gene matches: 1. The CDR3 is made up of 15 amino acids. The germline V gene has CDR1 SGHTA and CDR2 FQGTGA. In nucleotides, the CDR3 is TGTGCCAGCAGCTTAACGGGGGGGTACCAAGAGACCCAGTACTTC. Its protein is CASSLTGGYQETQYF.

This rearrangement joins TRBV5-4 to TRBJ2-1; D is uncertain. The CDR3 consists of 11 residues. The V end was cut by 3 bases, the J end by 4 bases, with 2 bases between. Germline V gene sequence: CDR1 SGHNT, CDR2 YYREEE (reference sequence). CDR3 sequence reads: CASSSYNEQFF. CDR3 sequence (DNA): TGTGCCAGCAGCTCTTACAATGAGCAGTTCTTC.